These 8 T cell receptor beta chains were all obtained from the same sample, sequenced in a study of cytotoxic CD8 clonotypes in ibrutinib-treated CLL. Clones were read by immunoSEQ multiplex PCR, and TCRdb kept only the in-frame ones, dropping some. The sample carries some 200,000 clones, about 72% recorded once. Sequencing was performed on PBMCs, taken after 24 months of ibrutinib treatment. These TCRs come from a human donor with chronic lymphocytic leukemia.

The chain carries TRBV7-9 and TRBJ2-7; 8 bases agree with TRBD1. V shed 5 bases and J 3 bases; nucleotides not matched to a gene: 6. The CDR3 contains 14 residues. Germline V CDR1 and CDR2: SEHNR, FQNEAQ (reference sequence). CDR3 in DNA: TGTGCCAGCAGCGCGCGGACAGGGAACTACGAGCAGTACTTC. Its translation: CASSARTGNYEQYF. The variable domain in full, with the rest retrieved from reference TRBV7-9 and TRBJ2-7, is DTGVSQNPRHKITKRGQNVTFRCDPISEHNRLYWYRQTLGQGPEFLTYFQNEAQLEKSRLLSDRFSAERPKGSFSTLEIQRTEQGDSAMYLCASSARTGNYEQYFGPGTRLTVT.

The chain employs TRBV5-6 and TRBJ1-1, with D uncertain. In germline, CDR1 is SGHDT, CDR2 YYEEEE. Trimming took 0 bases from V and 8 from J, leaving 5 bases between them. CDR3 size: 11 residues. CDR3 sequence reads: CASSLGQEAFF. CDR3 bases: TGTGCCAGCAGCTTGGGACAAGAAGCTTTCTTT.

This clone was seen once. The chain has TRBV2 and TRBJ1-4; 8 bases map to TRBD1. V was pared by 6 bases and J by 6 bases, with 9 bases of the junction left unmatched. The germline gives CDR1 SNHLY, CDR2 FYNNEI. The CDR3 runs 15 residues. For the CDR3, the DNA is TGTGCCAGCAGGATACAGGGGGGGTCGGATGAAAAACTGTTTTTT. Protein sequence: CASRIQGGSDEKLFF.

The chain recombines TRBV25-1 with TRBJ2-7; no firm D call. V gave up 4 bases and J gave up 7 bases, with 11 bases separating them. The CDR3 has 12 amino acids. Germline V gives CDR1 MGHDK, CDR2 SYGVNS. CDR3 nucleotide sequence: TGTGCCAGCAGTGCCGGGCTTTCGGAGCAGTACTTC. Protein product: CASSAGLSEQYF.

The rearrangement links TRBV10-3 to TRBJ2-1, with D possibly matching TRBD1 (6 bases). Germline values: CDR1 ENHRY, CDR2 SYGVKD. V lost 6 bases and J 4 bases, leaving 16 bases between the germline ends. The CDR3 consists of 15 residues. In nucleotides, the CDR3 is TGTGCCATCAGACCGGGACACCAGAATTACAATGAGCAGTTCTTC. Protein: CAIRPGHQNYNEQFF.

The V and J genes are TRBV4-1 and TRBJ1-1; a weak D match, TRBD1 (5 bases). The CDR3 has 16 residues. CDR1 is MGHRA, CDR2 YSYEKL, per germline. Trimming took 5 bases from V and 1 from J, leaving 17 bases between them. The CDR3 nucleotides are TGCGCCAGCAGCGGACCGGGACGGAAAAGGAACACTGAAGCTTTCTTT. Translated: CASSGPGRKRNTEAFF.

The chain joins TRBV7-8 to TRBJ1-3; the D gene is possibly TRBD1 (6 bases). The CDR3 has 15 residues. Germline V lookup: CDR1 SGHVS, CDR2 FQNEAQ. Trimming took 5 bases from V and 4 from J, leaving 15 bases between them. CDR3 sequence reads: CASSGKGTFGNTIYF. DNA for the CDR3: TGTGCCAGCAGCGGGAAGGGGACATTCGGAAACACCATATATTTT.

The chain combines TRBV7-6 with TRBJ2-5, with TRBD2 as a possible D gene (5 bases). Germline V gene data show CDR1 as SGHVS and CDR2 as FNYEAQ. The length of the CDR3 is 16 residues. V was clipped by 6 bases and J by 2 bases, with 19 bases between them. This chain's CDR3 is CASSSQPGFPQETQYF. In DNA form, the CDR3 reads TGTGCCAGCAGTTCCCAGCCGGGATTTCCGCAAGAGACCCAGTACTTC.